This TCR beta chain was obtained from a study of response to subunit inactivated influenza vaccine (dated by TCRdb to the late 2010s). Context from the whole study: To follow how T cells responded to a trivalent subunit inactivated influenza vaccine, the researchers relied on deep quantitative profiling of the T cell receptor repertoire.

At the junction V is shortened by 6 bases and J by 6 bases, with 15 bases in between. The CDR1 and CDR2 encoded by the germline V gene are SGHAT and FQNNGV. The CDR3, cysteine through phenylalanine, is 13 amino acids long. The CDR3 DNA has 39 bases and is translated from base 1. In this sample, this clonotype turned up a few times. The clone's antigen remains unknown. Base-call qualities are not available, and no considerably larger clone is one nucleotide away. Preparation of the library involved RT-PCR. Sequencing took place on an Illumina HiSeq 2500. TCRdb applied fastp at Q25 and MiXCR to the public reads, then kept only in-frame beta chains. Records with the same CDR3 protein are collapsed into one entry carrying the most frequent genes and DNA. The sample includes about 500,000 distinct CDR3 sequences, with about 15% observed a single time. The ten biggest clones cover 3% of the sample. What the study reported, not specific to this receptor: It was suggested by the authors that each seasonal influenza vaccination may recruit only a limited number of new T cells.

The source material was CD4+ T cells sorted from PBMCs, sampled 23 months after vaccination. Recombination joined TRBV11-2 with TRBJ2-7; the D gene is perhaps TRBD1, from 6 matching bases. The sequence derives from a man between 50 and 69 years old who received an inactivated influenza vaccine. Donor details come from another sample of the same person, matched by shared clones. DNA sequence: TGTGCCAGCAGGGAACAGGGTGTTGGCGAGCAGTACTTC. Translation gives CASREQGVGEQYF.